This T cell receptor (beta chain) was obtained from a study of early T cells in non-severe SARS-CoV-2 infection. Overall study context: From unsorted whole blood, bulk RNA was sequenced, and the chains remained unpaired. Regarding the study as a whole: Sequences matched to VDJdb favored anti-spike CD8 responses, while private and CD4 specificities were missed.

Tagging with unique molecular identifiers was applied to individual cDNA molecules. One entry per CDR3 protein results from TCRdb running MiXCR on the 5' RACE reads. This table has about 77,000 distinct CDR3 sequences, 4.5% to 6% appearing once. V lost 6 bases to trimming and J lost 6 bases, with 21 bases between them. CDR1 and CDR2 from the germline V gene are DFQATT and SNEGSKA (reference sequence). This CDR3 has 15 residues. Many counts were recorded for this clonotype. The target antigen is unknown. The chain has TRBV20-1 and TRBJ1-5; a weak D match, TRBD1 (5 bases). The sequencing here drew on whole blood, taken at baseline. The clonotype originates from an adult who was a healthcare worker with PCR-confirmed SARS-CoV-2 infection or an uninfected control (not recorded which). This CDR3 is CSARAAPRGGQPQHF. The CDR3 DNA is TGCAGTGCAAGGGCGGCTCCTCGGGGGGGTCAGCCCCAGCATTTT.